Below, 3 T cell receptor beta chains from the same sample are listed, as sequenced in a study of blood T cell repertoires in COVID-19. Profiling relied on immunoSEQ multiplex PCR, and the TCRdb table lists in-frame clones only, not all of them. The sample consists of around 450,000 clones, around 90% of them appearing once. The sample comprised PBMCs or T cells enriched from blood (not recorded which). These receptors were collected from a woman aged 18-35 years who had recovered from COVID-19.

The CDR3 nucleotides are TGTGCCAGCAGCCAAGCCCCACAGGGTCAATCACCCCTCCACTTT. Translated, it gives CASSQAPQGQSPLHF. This rearrangement joins TRBV14 to TRBJ1-6; possibly TRBD1 for D (6 bases). Germline assignment: CDR1 SGHDN and CDR2 FVKESK. The CDR3 is made up of 15 amino acids. Trimming left V 1 base short and J 10 bases short, with 14 bases between.

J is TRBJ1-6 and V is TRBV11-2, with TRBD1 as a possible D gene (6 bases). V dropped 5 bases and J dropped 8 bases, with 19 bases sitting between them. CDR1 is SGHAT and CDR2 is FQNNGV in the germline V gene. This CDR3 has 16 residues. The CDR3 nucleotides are TGTGCCAGCAGCCCGACGAAGGCCCACAGGGATTCACCCCTCCACTTT. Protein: CASSPTKAHRDSPLHF.

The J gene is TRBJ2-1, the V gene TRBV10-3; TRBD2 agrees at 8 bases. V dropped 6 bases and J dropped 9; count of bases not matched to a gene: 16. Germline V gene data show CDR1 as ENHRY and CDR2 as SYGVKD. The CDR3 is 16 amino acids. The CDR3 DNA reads TGTGCCATCAGCCAACATTCCGGGACTAGGTCGAGTGAGCAGTTCTTC. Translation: CAISQHSGTRSSEQFF.